A selection of T cell receptor beta chains follows, all from one sample in a study of T-cell memory formation after mild COVID-19. Each CDR3 protein gets one entry after TCRdb re-called the 5' RACE reads with MiXCR. The repertoire holds fewer than 300,000 distinct CDR3 sequences, with approximately 16% as singletons. The sequenced material came from PBMCs or a T cell subset sorted from them (not recorded which). The source of these receptors is a man between 18 and 29 years old who had mild COVID-19 (a few samples of this study predate the infection). Cell type and time point are not known. The CDR3 runs from the conserved cysteine through the conserved F or W. D genes are given only for firm matches. Expanded clones get a size class; other rows say once, few or many, or leave the size out.

cdr3_nt cdr3_aa j_call v_call clone_size d_call
TGTGCCAGCAGCCTCATGTCGGTGGGGCGCCGGCGTGAGCAGTTCTTC CASSLMSVGRRREQFF TRBJ2-1 TRBV6-5 - -
TGCAGTGCCCTGACGGGGGGGGCTGAGACCCAGTACTTC CSALTGGAETQYF TRBJ2-5 TRBV20-1 - TRBD2
TGCGCCAGCAGCAGGGGAGAGTATACTGAAGCTTTCTTT CASSRGEYTEAFF TRBJ1-1 TRBV5-1 - -
TGTGCCAGCGGAGGTGTTAGCGGGGACTACAATGAGCAGTTCTTC CASGGVSGDYNEQFF TRBJ2-1 TRBV7-9 - TRBD2
TGTGCCAGCAGTAGGCCCGGGGGACTCAAATACAATGAGCAGTTCTTC CASSRPGGLKYNEQFF TRBJ2-1 TRBV7-2 many -
TGTGCCAGCAGCAACGACAGGGGTGGTTACACTGAAGCTTTCTTT CASSNDRGGYTEAFF TRBJ1-1 TRBV5-5 few TRBD1
TGTGCCAGTGACTCGGGACAGTCCTACGAGCAGTACTTC CASDSGQSYEQYF TRBJ2-7 TRBV18 many TRBD1
TGTGCCAGCAGTTACTTGGGGAGGGGGCCAGATACGCAGTATTTT CASSYLGRGPDTQYF TRBJ2-3 TRBV6-5 few -
TGTGCCAGCCCGGAAAGACTAGCGGGGGGCCGGGAGACCCAGTACTTC CASPERLAGGRETQYF TRBJ2-5 TRBV12-3/TRBV12-4 few TRBD2
TGCAGCGCGGGACAGGGGGCCGGCTACGAGCAGTACTTC CSAGQGAGYEQYF TRBJ2-7 TRBV29-1 few TRBD1
TGTGCCAGCAGCCCGGGGATTTCTAGCAATCAGCCCCAGCATTTT CASSPGISSNQPQHF TRBJ1-5 TRBV7-2 few -
TGTGCCAGCAGCTTATTGGGACGGGGGACAGAGACCCAGTACTTC CASSLLGRGTETQYF TRBJ2-5 TRBV5-8 - -
TGTGCCAGCTCACCGGGGCCCAACACTGAAGCTTTCTTT CASSPGPNTEAFF TRBJ1-1 TRBV18 many -
TGTGCCACCAGTGATTCGGGTGTGGAAAAACTGTTTTTT CATSDSGVEKLFF TRBJ1-4 TRBV24-1 - -
TGCAGTCCCAAAGGGGGGGGAGAGACCCAGTACTTC CSPKGGGETQYF TRBJ2-5 TRBV20-1 many -
TGTGCCAGCAGTGACGACAGGGGGCTGGGGGAGCAGTACTTC CASSDDRGLGEQYF TRBJ2-7 TRBV6-1 - TRBD1
TGTGCCAGCAGCTTAGCTTCAGGGCTGGGTACGCAGTATTTT CASSLASGLGTQYF TRBJ2-3 TRBV7-9 many -
TGCAGCGCCAAGGAAAGGTGGTGGAACACTGAAGCTTTCTTT CSAKERWWNTEAFF TRBJ1-1 TRBV29-1 few -
TGCGACAGCAGCCAAGATAGGAGCACAGATACGCAGTATTTT CDSSQDRSTDTQYF TRBJ2-3 TRBV4-3 once -
TGTGCCAGCAGCCCCGAGACAGGTAGCTCCTACGAGCAGTACTTC CASSPETGSSYEQYF TRBJ2-7 TRBV3-2 - -
TGCGCCAGCAGCTCCGGACTGGTGGGGGGGGATACGCAGTATTTT CASSSGLVGGDTQYF TRBJ2-3 TRBV5-1 many TRBD2
TGTGCTAGTGACTCCCCAAGGGTTTTCACAGATACGCAGTATTTT CASDSPRVFTDTQYF TRBJ2-3 TRBV12-5 - -
TGTGCCAGCAGCTTCTCCCGGACTAGCGGGGGGGCGGTGTACTTC CASSFSRTSGGAVYF TRBJ2-5 TRBV7-2 - TRBD2
TGTGCCAGCAGCCGAGGACGCGCAACTAATGAAAAACTGTTTTTT CASSRGRATNEKLFF TRBJ1-4 TRBV14 - -
TGTGCCAGTAGTACCAAGGACAGCCAAGAGACCCAGTACTTC CASSTKDSQETQYF TRBJ2-5 TRBV19 - -
TGTGCCAGCAGCACCCGTGGAGGAGAAGTGTCCTACGAGCAGTACTTC CASSTRGGEVSYEQYF TRBJ2-7 TRBV11-2 - -
TGTGCCACCAGCGGGACTCTAAACTATGGCTACACCTTC CATSGTLNYGYTF TRBJ1-2 TRBV15 - -
TGTGCCAGCAGCTTAGATAGGGACAGGTATTCACCCCTCCACTTT CASSLDRDRYSPLHF TRBJ1-6 TRBV7-6 few TRBD1
TGTGCCAGCAGGGGCGGGGGCGGCCTCTACGAGCAGTACTTC CASRGGGGLYEQYF TRBJ2-7 TRBV27 few -
TGCAGCGCCTCGGGGCGGGGTAGCACAGATACGCAGTATTTT CSASGRGSTDTQYF TRBJ2-3 TRBV29-1 few -
TGTGCCAGCAGTGAAGTAGCGGGGGGGGCCTACAATGAGCAGTTCTTC CASSEVAGGAYNEQFF TRBJ2-1 TRBV2 few TRBD2
TGCGCCAGCAGCTTGGACTCTCGTGGCAGCGGCTCCTACAATGAGCAGTTCTTC CASSLDSRGSGSYNEQFF TRBJ2-1 TRBV5-1 many -
TGTGCCAGCTCACCCCCAATAGGGGTTTTGACTGAAGCTTTCTTT CASSPPIGVLTEAFF TRBJ1-1 TRBV18 few -
TGTGCCGTCACCACTGGCACAGATACGCAGTATTTT CAVTTGTDTQYF TRBJ2-3 TRBV12-3/TRBV12-4 - -
TGTGCCAGCAGCTCAGGGGAGGGCGGGGCCAACGTCCTGACTTTC CASSSGEGGANVLTF TRBJ2-6 TRBV7-2 once -
TGTGCCAGCTCAATAGGTTTGGCCTACGAGCAGTACTTC CASSIGLAYEQYF TRBJ2-7 TRBV18 - -
TGCGCCAGCAGCCCAGGGTCGGGCAATCAGCCCCAGCATTTT CASSPGSGNQPQHF TRBJ1-5 TRBV5-1 few -